What follows are 16 T cell receptor beta chains derived from one specimen sequenced in a study of T cells in Graves' hyperthyroidism and ophthalmopathy. Regions amplified from RNA transcripts were the TCR beta CDR3 regions. Primed by the HTBI set, a first-round RT-PCR was run on the TCR CDR3. Via MiXCR, TCRdb re-called the multiplex PCR reads, giving one row per CDR3 protein. The table has some 250,000 distinct CDR3 sequences, approximately 15% seen once; the top ten hold 13%. Sequenced sample: blood. All receptors derive from a woman aged 40 to 49 with Graves' hyperthyroidism that later progressed to Graves' ophthalmopathy.

There are many counts of this clonotype. The J gene is TRBJ1-2, the V gene TRBV12-3 or TRBV12-4, with D maybe TRBD1 (6 bases). The CDR3 runs to 14 residues. Trimming shortened V by 4 bases and J by 4 bases, and 13 bases separated the two germline ends. CDR3 region: CASSYLQGGYGYTF. Here the CDR3 DNA reads TGTGCCAGCAGTTACCTACAGGGTGGCTATGGCTACACCTTC.

The chain links TRBV27 to TRBJ2-7; 15 bases align to TRBD2. This CDR3 region has 18 residues. The V gene end was trimmed by 7 bases and the J gene end by 3 bases; junction bases not matched to a gene: 13. Germline V gene sequence: CDR1 MNHEY, CDR2 SMNVEV (reference sequence). DNA for the CDR3: TGTGCCAGCAAATTGAGTGGGACTAGCGGGAGGAGCGACTACGAGCAGTACTTC. Amino acid sequence: CASKLSGTSGRSDYEQYF.

This clonotype was seen many times. This chain uses TRBV25-1 with TRBJ2-5, with unresolved D. V was clipped by 3 bases and J by 5 bases, with 10 bases between them. The CDR3 length is 13 residues. Germline V lookup: CDR1 MGHDK, CDR2 SYGVNS. The CDR3 region has the DNA TGTGCCAGCAGTGACATGGTGTTGGAGACCCAGTACTTC. Translating gives CASSDMVLETQYF.

In this sample, this clonotype turned up many times. The chain has TRBV19 and TRBJ1-5; TRBD1 is a possible D gene (6 bases). This CDR3 contains 15 residues. The germline V and J ends were trimmed by 5 bases and 6 bases, with 17 bases remaining between them. Germline-derived CDR1 and CDR2 are LNHDA and SQIVND (reference sequence). In DNA form, the CDR3 reads TGTGCCAGTAGTTACTGGACAGAAATAAGTCAGCCCCAGCATTTT. Amino acid sequence: CASSYWTEISQPQHF.

In its sample, this clonotype was seen many times. The chain has TRBV2 and TRBJ1-2, with 9 bases identical to TRBD1. This CDR3 has 14 amino acids. The junction had 8 bases not matched to a gene; V was cut back by 4 bases and J by 8 bases. Germline V lookup: CDR1 SNHLY, CDR2 FYNNEI. The CDR3 region has the DNA TGTGCCAGCAGTGGTAAGGACAGGGGTGGCGGCTACACCTTC. This codes for CASSGKDRGGGYTF.

This clonotype was seen repeatedly, ten times or more. V and J are TRBV7-9 and TRBJ1-4; 7 bases map to TRBD1. Germline trimming cut 5 bases from V and 5 bases from J; bases unmatched to any gene: 11. The V gene's germline CDR1 is SEHNR and CDR2 FQNEAQ (reference sequence). CDR3 length equals 16 residues. The CDR3 region is CASSKGQSPLNEKLFF. As DNA, the CDR3 is TGTGCCAGCAGCAAGGGACAGTCTCCACTGAATGAAAAACTGTTTTTT.

The sample holds many counts of this clonotype. The V gene is TRBV6-1, the J gene TRBJ2-1; D is unresolved. The CDR3 is 16 residues long. The V gene lost 5 bases and the J gene lost 4 bases, with 18 bases spanning the gap. CDR1 MNHNS and CDR2 SASEGT come from the germline V gene. CDR3 protein: CASSTGVQGIYNEQFF. The CDR3 DNA sequence: TGTGCCAGCAGTACCGGAGTTCAAGGTATTTACAATGAGCAGTTCTTC.

In this sample, this clonotype turned up many times. The gene calls are TRBV29-1 and TRBJ2-3; D possibly corresponds to TRBD2 (5 bases). This CDR3 has 13 amino acids. Germline assignment: CDR1 SQVTM and CDR2 ANQGSEA. V gave up 4 bases and J gave up 5 bases, with 13 bases separating them. For the CDR3, the DNA is TGCAGCGTTGGTTACACTGGAGGAGATACGCAGTATTTT. Protein sequence: CSVGYTGGDTQYF.

There are many counts of this clonotype. This chain uses TRBV2 with TRBJ2-3, with 7 bases lining up with TRBD2. The J segment lost 2 bases and the V segment lost 8 bases, leaving 4 bases of the junction unmatched. The germline V gene has CDR1 SNHLY and CDR2 FYNNEI. This CDR3 comprises 13 residues. Here the CDR3 reads CASERGNTDTQYF. DNA of the CDR3: TGTGCCAGCGAGCGGGGAAACACAGATACGCAGTATTTT.

This clonotype was counted ten times or more. V gene TRBV29-1 combines with J gene TRBJ2-7; 7 bases match TRBD1. The CDR3 is 13 residues long. Germline V gene sequence: CDR1 SQVTM, CDR2 ANQGSEA. The J segment lost 2 bases and the V segment lost 6 bases, leaving 7 bases of the junction unmatched. Here the CDR3 DNA reads TGCAGCGTCCTCGTACAGGGGACCTACGAGCAGTACTTC. Encoded protein: CSVLVQGTYEQYF.

This clonotype came up many times. The chain is built from TRBV7-2 and TRBJ2-1, with TRBD2 identical over 7 bases. The CDR3 totals 15 residues. The trim removed 7 bases at V and 8 bases at J, leaving 14 bases unmatched. CDR1 and CDR2 (germline): SGHTA, FQGNSA. CDR3 loop: CASKSRDSGWYEQFF. CDR3 coding DNA: TGTGCCAGCAAATCCCGGGATAGCGGGTGGTATGAGCAGTTCTTC.

This clonotype was recorded many times. V gene TRBV6-1 combines with J gene TRBJ2-2; D is undetermined. CDR1 and CDR2 (germline): MNHNS, SASEGT. V dropped 5 bases and J dropped 6 bases, with 16 bases sitting between them. This CDR3 region has 15 residues. The CDR3 bases are TGTGCCAGCAGTAGGGAATTCCGATCCGCCGGGGAGCTGTTTTTT. Translating it yields CASSREFRSAGELFF.

This clonotype was seen more than once but under ten times. This may be a read error, as it is one base from a much larger clone. The chain employs TRBV5-1 and TRBJ2-3; 7 positions agree with TRBD2. This CDR3 has 17 residues. V dropped 1 base and J dropped 4; count of bases not matched to a gene: 12. The V gene's germline CDR1 is SGHRS and CDR2 YFSETQ. The DNA for the CDR3 is TGCGCCAGCAGCTTGCGGAGTGCGGGAGTCAGCGCAGATACGCAGTATTTT. This sequence encodes CASSLRSAGVSADTQYF.

The V and J genes are TRBV6-5 and TRBJ1-4, with D uncertain. CDR1 and CDR2 (germline): MNHEY, SVGAGI. This CDR3 is built from 15 residues. V was trimmed by 3 bases and J by 4 bases, leaving 12 bases between them. CDR3 sequence reads: CASSYKADINEKLFF. CDR3 coding DNA: TGTGCCAGCAGTTATAAGGCAGATATTAATGAAAAACTGTTTTTT.

V gene TRBV5-1 combines with J gene TRBJ1-4; TRBD1 might be the D (5 bases). This CDR3 region has 16 residues. Trimming pared 1 base from V and 4 bases from J, leaving 14 bases between. Germline V gene lookup returns CDR1 SGHRS and CDR2 YFSETQ. CDR3 nucleotide sequence: TGCGCCAGCAGCTTGTCGAGCGAGGGGCTTAATGAAAAACTGTTTTTT. Translated: CASSLSSEGLNEKLFF.

This clonotype was observed a few times. V usage is TRBV6-1 and J usage is TRBJ2-1; 14 bases map to TRBD2. With 5 bases clipped from V and 7 bases from J, the junction kept 10 bases outside the gene matches. Germline V lookup: CDR1 MNHNS, CDR2 SASEGT. The CDR3 has 17 residues. CDR3 in amino acids: CASSLFSGTSGRNEQFF. The CDR3 DNA is TGTGCCAGCAGTTTGTTCTCCGGGACTAGCGGGAGAAATGAGCAGTTCTTC.